Listed here are 3 T cell receptor beta chains from one sample, sequenced in a study of T cells in Graves' hyperthyroidism and ophthalmopathy. The CDR3 regions of TCR beta were amplified from RNA transcripts. RT-PCR in the first round (using the HTBI primer set) targeted the TCR CDR3. TCRdb recomputed calls from the multiplex PCR reads with MiXCR, one row per CDR3 protein. The sample carries about 160,000 distinct CDR3 sequences, about 9.4% recorded once. The sequencing sample was made of blood. These receptors were taken from a woman younger than 30 with Graves' hyperthyroidism that later progressed to Graves' ophthalmopathy.

This clonotype was detected many times. V is TRBV25-1 and J is TRBJ1-1; a possible D gene is TRBD1 (6 bases). The V end lost 4 bases, the J end lost 7 bases, and 19 bases lay between the germline ends. The CDR3 extends over 15 amino acids. Germline V gives CDR1 MGHDK, CDR2 SYGVNS. The CDR3 here is CASSAQQGDRGEAFF. CDR3 DNA sequence: TGTGCCAGCAGTGCCCAACAGGGCGATCGAGGTGAAGCTTTCTTT. Using reference TRBV25-1 and TRBJ1-1 for the parts outside the CDR3, the full variable domain is EADIYQTPRYLVIGTGKKITLECSQTMGHDKMYWYQQDPGMELHLIHYSYGVNSTEKGDLSSESTVSRIRTEHFPLTLESARPSHTSQYLCASSAQQGDRGEAFFGQGTRLTVV.

This clonotype was seen at least ten times. Written as DNA, the CDR3 is TGTGCCAGGATCAGGGACCCCTATGGCTACACCTTC. Translation: CARIRDPYGYTF. The V call is TRBV2, the J call TRBJ1-2; maybe TRBD1 (5 bases). The CDR3 is made up of 12 amino acids. Germline V gene sequence: CDR1 SNHLY, CDR2 FYNNEI. The V end lost 9 bases, the J end lost 4 bases, and 12 bases lay between the germline ends.

This clonotype was counted between two and nine times. V usage is TRBV20-1 and J usage is TRBJ2-7, with unresolved D. The germline gives CDR1 DFQATT, CDR2 SNEGSKA (reference sequence). The CDR3 extends over 11 amino acids. Between the trimmed V and J ends, which lost 5 bases and 3 bases, there was a span of 8 bases. The CDR3: CSAGPGYEQYF. The DNA for the CDR3 is TGCAGTGCTGGACCAGGCTACGAGCAGTACTTC.